This T cell receptor (beta chain) appears in the sequencing data of a study of T cell changes during pregnancy in multiple sclerosis. The table came from immunoSEQ multiplex PCR; TCRdb's copy has only in-frame clones and leaves some out. Here the sample spans under 75,000 clones, about 90% being singletons. Material: CD4+ T cells from peripheral blood mononuclear cells, obtained after pregnancy. The sequence came from a female donor in good health, enrolled as a control in a pregnancy study.

CDR3 sequence reads: CASSLGTGVQGYTF. The CDR3, as DNA: TGTGCCAGCAGCTTAGGGACAGGGGTTCAAGGCTACACCTTC. This rearrangement joins TRBV7-9 to TRBJ1-2, with 9 bases fitting TRBD1. V shed 1 base and J 8 bases; nucleotides not matched to a gene: 5. Germline-derived CDR1 and CDR2 are SEHNR and FQNEAQ (reference sequence). The CDR3 runs 14 residues.